The sequence of this T cell receptor beta chain was determined in a study of blood T cells in healthy people across ages (dated by TCRdb to between 2014 and 2016). Regarding the study in general: In model experiments, template switching captured roughly one uniquely barcoded TCR beta cDNA molecule for every two T cells. Using deep sequencing normalized with unique cDNA molecular identifiers, the study measured how TCR beta repertoire diversity changes with age. The donors were divided into four age groups: young (average around 15 years), middle-aged (over 35), aged (62) and long-lived (roughly 82). To avoid experimental bias, donors of different ages were spread randomly across the sequencing lanes. Using the same blood draw, the study looked at two additional independent replicas of 1 million unique cDNA reads for two donors, one aged 18 to 30 and the other aged 80 or older.

The library relied on 5' RACE. Sequenced using an Illumina HiSeq 2500. A second PCR of 7 to 11 cycles was performed with a sample-barcoded 5' primer and a J-beta primer mix. Each TCR beta cDNA molecule received a unique molecular identifier from a template-switch 5' adaptor carrying 12 random nucleotides. At least 2.5 million CDR3-containing paired-end reads were obtained from each sample. First-strand cDNA synthesis was performed from all RNA using the Mint cDNA synthesis kit, with priming by a TRBC-specific oligonucleotide. All cDNA was treated with uracil-DNA glycosylase and then went through a first 18-cycle PCR with the universal primers M1SS and BC2_uni_R. The paper's processing steps were these. Normalization of each sample was performed by random selection of 1 million high-quality reads, each carrying a distinct molecular identifier. Instead of being binned into consensus sequences, reads that shared molecular identifiers were thrown out. MiTCR, run with a Q25 quality threshold and the strictest error-elimination algorithm, handled CDR3 identification, clonotype clustering and error correction. A nonparametric unseen species model with Euler transformation was used to estimate lower-bound total TCR beta diversity. The public reads were reprocessed in TCRdb via fastp at Q25 and MiXCR, keeping in-frame beta chains. Merged by CDR3 protein, the rows form single entries marked with the most common genes and DNA. TCRdb, not the original authors, processed these V and J calls. For this sample the table gives 1,500,000 or so distinct CDR3 sequences, of which approximately 60% were detected only once. The biggest ten clones account for more than 6% of the sample.

Deletion took 7 bases off V and 3 bases off J, with a span of 10 bases between the germline ends. Per the germline V gene (reference sequence), DFQATT is the CDR1 and SNEGSKA is the CDR2. Reading from cysteine to phenylalanine, the CDR3 counts 11 amino acids. Only CDR3 DNA remains: 33 bases, in frame from the first base. Findings and caveats that apply to the study as a whole: The percentage of naive T cells measured by flow cytometry correlated strongly with observed TCR beta diversity. Conclusive comparison of naive and antigen-experienced compartments was prevented by the profiling of bulk unsorted PBMCs. Observed TCR beta diversity per million T cells fell roughly linearly with age, and a significant reduction was already apparent by age roughly 41. Estimates of total diversity based on one million sequenced T cells were regarded as lower bounds and as underestimates. Because donor CMV infection status was unknown, age-related changes in expanded clonotypes were potentially confounded. The long-lived group showed more naive CD4+ T cells, fewer expanded clones and increased TCR diversity than the aged group, suggesting age selection.

With regard to this clonotype: No antigen is known for it. There are no base qualities to consult, and no much larger clone falls within one base.

Systemically healthy Caucasian individuals from Russia, 35 to 50 in total and aged 6 to 90 years, were included as donors. Each donor gave approximately 9.4 milliliters of peripheral blood, drawn into EDTA-treated Vacutainer tubes. Ficoll-Paque density-gradient centrifugation was used to isolate PBMCs, with at least 7 million per sample. Trizol reagent was used to extract total RNA from PBMCs, with at least 5 micrograms per sample. Naive CD45RAhigh/CD27high T cell percentages were measured by flow cytometry on a PBMC aliquot from every donor. Recombination linked TRBV20-1 to TRBJ2-7; no D gene is confidently identified. The TCR originated in a man between 18 and 35 years old in good health. Sequencing was done on a sample of blood. The DNA is as follows: TGCAGTGGGGTTAGGAGCTACGAGCAGTACTTC. Its coded protein is CSGVRSYEQYF.